This passage covers 19 T cell receptor beta chains from one sample sequenced in a study of T cells expressing NK-cell markers. TCRdb reprocessed the 5' RACE reads, with one entry per CDR3 protein and no DNA. This sample contains 150,000 or so distinct CDR3 sequences. Sequencing was done on a sample of blood T cells: a sorted CD56 or NKG2C T cell subset, CD4+ or CD8+ T cells, or bulk PBMC T cells (not recorded which). Source of these receptors: a woman in her forties or fifties in good health.

The chain couples TRBV7-9 to TRBJ2-7. The CDR3 is 15 residues long. CDR1 and CDR2 from the germline V gene are SEHNR and FQNEAQ (reference sequence). The CDR3 loop is CASSLSSGSPYEQYF.

The chain couples TRBV14 to TRBJ2-1. This CDR3 contains 15 residues. The germline V gene has CDR1 SGHDN and CDR2 FVKESK. This chain's CDR3 is CASSRDGSSYNEQFF. Full variable domain (remainder filled in from reference TRBV14 and TRBJ2-1): EAGVTQFPSHSVIEKGQTVTLRCDPISGHDNLYWYRRVMGKEIKFLLHFVKESKQDESGMPNNRFLAERTGGTYSTLKVQPAELEDSGVYFCASSRDGSSYNEQFFGPGTRLTVL.

The chain is built from TRBV10-1 and TRBJ1-5; TCRdb indicates TRBD1, and absent DNA this call remains unverified. The CDR3 consists of 14 residues. Germline V gene lookup returns CDR1 WNHNN and CDR2 SYGVQD (reference sequence). CDR3 amino acids: CASKTDFSNQPQHF.

The chain uses TRBV7-9 and TRBJ2-7; as DNA is missing, the TRBD2 call by TCRdb cannot be tested. Germline loops: CDR1 SEHNR, CDR2 FQNEAQ (reference sequence). The CDR3 is made up of 14 amino acids. The CDR3 is CASYSTSLPYEQYF.

This chain uses TRBV30 with TRBJ2-7; lacking DNA, the TRBD2 call made by TCRdb goes unchecked. Germline assignment: CDR1 GTSNPN and CDR2 SVGIG (reference sequence). The CDR3 has 17 residues. This chain's CDR3 is CAWTRLAGGPSPYEQYF.

The gene calls are TRBV20-1 and TRBJ2-1; lacking DNA, the TRBD1 call made by TCRdb goes unchecked. The CDR3 contains 16 residues. CDR1 is DFQATT, CDR2 SNEGSKA, per germline (reference sequence). The CDR3 loop reads CSARVLPPGPHNEQFF.

The chain combines TRBV2 with TRBJ2-7. The V gene's germline CDR1 is SNHLY and CDR2 FYNNEI. The CDR3 spans 12 residues. The CDR3 protein is CATKVTLYEQYF.

The gene calls are TRBV27 and TRBJ2-1; the TRBD2 assignment by TCRdb is unverifiable without DNA. Germline V gene sequence: CDR1 MNHEY, CDR2 SMNVEV (reference sequence). This CDR3 has 16 residues. CDR3 amino acids: CASSFLGTNSYNEQFF.

This rearrangement joins TRBV12-5 to TRBJ1-1. From germline, CDR1 is LGHNT and CDR2 FRNRAP. The CDR3 sequence is 12 residues long. CDR3 protein: CASGLSPTEAFF.

J is TRBJ1-4 and V is TRBV12-3 or TRBV12-4. The CDR3 runs 15 residues. The CDR3 is CASSLGKGPPTELFF.

J is TRBJ2-5 and V is TRBV11-2. There are 14 residues in the CDR3. Germline V CDR1 and CDR2: SGHAT, FQNNGV. The chain's CDR3 is CASSLEVSQETQYF.

The V call is TRBV5-6, the J call TRBJ2-1. Germline assignment: CDR1 SGHDT and CDR2 YYEEEE. This CDR3 has 16 amino acids. CDR3 sequence reads: CASSLPSGRANNEQFF.

J is TRBJ2-1 and V is TRBV4-1; TCRdb names TRBD1, which stays unverified in the absence of DNA. The germline CDR1 and CDR2 sequences are MGHRA and YSYEKL. The CDR3 spans 17 residues. This CDR3 reads CASSQAPSRTGDNEQFF.

The chain has TRBV27 and TRBJ2-2. The CDR3 consists of 17 residues. Germline V lookup: CDR1 MNHEY, CDR2 SMNVEV (reference sequence). The CDR3 reads CASTQKARGANTGELFF.

This chain links TRBV7-9 with TRBJ1-1. This CDR3 contains 14 residues. In germline, CDR1 is SEHNR, CDR2 FQNEAQ (reference sequence). The CDR3 protein is CASSLPQLNTEAFF.

The rearrangement uses TRBV12-3 or TRBV12-4 and TRBJ2-3; TCRdb designates TRBD2, a call that cannot be tested without DNA. CDR3 size: 18 residues. This CDR3 reads CASSFLAGGPIFTDTQYF.

The chain uses TRBV24-1 and TRBJ1-5; the D call from TCRdb, TRBD1, cannot be confirmed without DNA. The CDR3 is 15 amino acids. Germline loops: CDR1 KGHDR, CDR2 SFDVKD. CDR3 protein: CATSEQGQGYQPQHF.

The chain uses TRBV11-2 and TRBJ2-3; the D gene TCRdb calls, TRBD2, cannot be checked with no DNA. This CDR3 is built from 14 residues. Per the germline V gene, CDR1 is SGHAT and CDR2 is FQNNGV. The CDR3 sequence is CASSLVAGWDTQYF.

The chain couples TRBV7-9 to TRBJ2-7; TCRdb designates TRBD1, a call that cannot be tested without DNA. CDR3 size: 14 residues. Germline CDR1 reads SEHNR; CDR2 reads FQNEAQ (reference sequence). The chain's CDR3 is CASSFRDGDDEQYF.